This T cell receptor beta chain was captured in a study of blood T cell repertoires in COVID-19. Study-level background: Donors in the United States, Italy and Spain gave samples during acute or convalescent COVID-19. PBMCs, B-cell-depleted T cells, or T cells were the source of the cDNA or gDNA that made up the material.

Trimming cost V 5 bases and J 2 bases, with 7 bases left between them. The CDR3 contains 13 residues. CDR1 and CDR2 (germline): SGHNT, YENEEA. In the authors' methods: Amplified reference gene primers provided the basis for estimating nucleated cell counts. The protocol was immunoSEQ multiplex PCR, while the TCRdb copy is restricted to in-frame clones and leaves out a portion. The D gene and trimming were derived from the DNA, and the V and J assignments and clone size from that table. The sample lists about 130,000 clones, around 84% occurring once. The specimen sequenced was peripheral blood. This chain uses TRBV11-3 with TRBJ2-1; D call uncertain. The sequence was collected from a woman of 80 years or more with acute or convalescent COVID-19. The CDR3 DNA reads TGTGCCAGCAGCCCCGACACCTACAATGAGCAGTTCTTC. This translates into CASSPDTYNEQFF.